This T cell receptor beta chain was sequenced for a study of human T cells and chemical hapten exposure. Points from the study as a whole: Once DPC sensitization occurred, TCRs above 1 in 1000 frequency showed no change.

Sequencing started from total RNA isolated from unfractionated whole blood. There are a few counts of this clonotype. What it binds is not known. Germline V gene sequence: CDR1 DFQATT, CDR2 SNEGSKA (reference sequence). The CDR3 runs 16 residues. V dropped 0 bases and J dropped 4; count of bases not matched to a gene: 7. Single cDNA molecules in the library carried unique molecular identifiers attached during preparation. The authors' processing: TCR counts had a median of about 92,000 per sample and spanned roughly 20,000 to 690,600. TCRdb processed the 5' RACE reads anew with MiXCR; each CDR3 protein has one entry. These V and J calls derive from TCRdb rather than the authors' analysis. The table includes 100,000 to 120,000 distinct CDR3 sequences, more than 15% detected once.

The gene calls are TRBV20-1 and TRBJ2-3, with 10 bases fitting TRBD2. This clonotype was obtained from a human donor in good health. DNA for the CDR3: TGCAGTGCTAGAGACGCCCGGCTAGCGGGAGCAGATACGCAGTATTTT. As protein: CSARDARLAGADTQYF.